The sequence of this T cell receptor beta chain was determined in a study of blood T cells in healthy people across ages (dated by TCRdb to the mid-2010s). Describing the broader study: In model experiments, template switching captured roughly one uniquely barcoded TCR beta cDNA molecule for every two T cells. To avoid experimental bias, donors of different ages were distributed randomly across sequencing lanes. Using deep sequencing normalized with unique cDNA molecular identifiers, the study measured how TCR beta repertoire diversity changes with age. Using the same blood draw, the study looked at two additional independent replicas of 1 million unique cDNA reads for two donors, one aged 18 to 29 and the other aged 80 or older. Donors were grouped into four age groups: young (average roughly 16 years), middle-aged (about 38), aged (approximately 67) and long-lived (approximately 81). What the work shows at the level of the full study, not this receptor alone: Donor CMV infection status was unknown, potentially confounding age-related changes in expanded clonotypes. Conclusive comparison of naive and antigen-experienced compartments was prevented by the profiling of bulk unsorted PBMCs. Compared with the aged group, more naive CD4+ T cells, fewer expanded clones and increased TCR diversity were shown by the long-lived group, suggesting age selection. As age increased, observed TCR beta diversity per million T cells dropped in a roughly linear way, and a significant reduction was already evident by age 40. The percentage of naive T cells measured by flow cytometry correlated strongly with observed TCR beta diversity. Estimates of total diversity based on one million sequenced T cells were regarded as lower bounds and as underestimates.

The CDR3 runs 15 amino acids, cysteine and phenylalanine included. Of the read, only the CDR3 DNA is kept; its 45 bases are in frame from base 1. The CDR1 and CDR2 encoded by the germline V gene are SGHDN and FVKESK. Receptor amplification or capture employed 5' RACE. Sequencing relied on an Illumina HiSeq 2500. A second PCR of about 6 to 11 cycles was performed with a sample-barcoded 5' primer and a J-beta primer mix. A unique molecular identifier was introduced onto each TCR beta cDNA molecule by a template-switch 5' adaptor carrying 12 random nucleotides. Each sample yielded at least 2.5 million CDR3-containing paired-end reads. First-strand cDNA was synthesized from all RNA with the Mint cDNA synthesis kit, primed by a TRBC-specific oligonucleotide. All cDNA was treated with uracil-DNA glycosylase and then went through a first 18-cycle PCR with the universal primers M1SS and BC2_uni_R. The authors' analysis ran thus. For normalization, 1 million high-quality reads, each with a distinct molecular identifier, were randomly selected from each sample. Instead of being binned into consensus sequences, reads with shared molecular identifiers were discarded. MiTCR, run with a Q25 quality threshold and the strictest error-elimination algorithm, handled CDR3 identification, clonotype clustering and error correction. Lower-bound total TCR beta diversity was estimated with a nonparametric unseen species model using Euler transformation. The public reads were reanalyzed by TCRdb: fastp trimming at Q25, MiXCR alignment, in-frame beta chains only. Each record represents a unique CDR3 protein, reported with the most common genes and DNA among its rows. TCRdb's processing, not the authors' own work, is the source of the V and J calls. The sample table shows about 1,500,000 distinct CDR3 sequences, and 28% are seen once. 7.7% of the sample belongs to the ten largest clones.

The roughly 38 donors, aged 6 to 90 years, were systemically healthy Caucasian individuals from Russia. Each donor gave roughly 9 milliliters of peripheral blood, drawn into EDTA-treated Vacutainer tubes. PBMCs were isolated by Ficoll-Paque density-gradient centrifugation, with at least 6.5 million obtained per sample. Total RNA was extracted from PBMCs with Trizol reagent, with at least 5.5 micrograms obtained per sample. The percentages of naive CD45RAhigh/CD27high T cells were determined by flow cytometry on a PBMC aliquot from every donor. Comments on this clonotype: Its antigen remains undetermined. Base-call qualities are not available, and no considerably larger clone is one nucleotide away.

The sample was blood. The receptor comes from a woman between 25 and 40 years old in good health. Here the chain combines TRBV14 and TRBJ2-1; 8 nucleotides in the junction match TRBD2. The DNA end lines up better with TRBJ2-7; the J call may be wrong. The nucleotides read TGTGCCAGCAGCTTGGGACTAGGTTCCTACAATGAGCAGTACTTC. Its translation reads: CASSLGLGSYNEQYF.